This T cell receptor (beta chain) is drawn from a study of CD8 T cells in ankylosing spondylitis. Findings and limits, study-wide: Apparently characteristic of ankylosing spondylitis blood was a TCR beta motif (about eight highly homologous variants).

The germline V and J ends were trimmed by 0 bases and 5 bases, with 13 bases remaining between them. The CDR3 sequence is 15 residues long. In germline, CDR1 is SGDLS, CDR2 YYNGEE. Using its own MiXCR run on the 5' RACE reads, TCRdb lists one record per CDR3 protein. The data contain fewer than 750,000 distinct CDR3 sequences, around 20% of them singletons. In the case of this clonotype: Its specificity is not known.

The sample comprised blood, either unsorted or a sorted T cell fraction (not recorded which). The source is a male donor with ankylosing spondylitis. The chain carries TRBV9 and TRBJ2-3; TRBD1 is a possible D gene (5 bases). CDR3 sequence: CASSVGDLQGDTQYF. CDR3 bases: TGTGCCAGCAGCGTAGGGGATCTCCAGGGAGATACGCAGTATTTT.